This T cell receptor (beta chain) was captured by sequencing in a study of CD4 T cells in relation to SARS-CoV-2 and coronaviruses. Turning to the study itself: TCR beta CDR3s were sequenced after approximately 9-day antigen culture of PBMCs. Controls used an HIV-1 Nef peptide pool or no peptide.

The unexposed donors gave CD4+ T cells in about 2011-2018, prior to COVID-19. The cells were cultured for 10 days before CD4+ T cells were isolated. Clones were sequenced by immunoSEQ multiplex PCR, and TCRdb holds only the in-frame ones, with some missing. Found here are around 23,000 clones, roughly 70% of them singletons; the top ten hold more than 15%. About this clone itself: Antigen unknown.

CDR3 size: 14 residues. Germline V gives CDR1 SGHDT, CDR2 YYEEEE. Trimming pared 4 bases from V and 4 bases from J, leaving 12 bases between. The chain carries TRBV5-6 and TRBJ1-5; D not resolved. Source material: CD4+ T cells from PBMCs, cultured in vitro. The TCR was taken from a human donor in good health. The CDR3 DNA sequence: TGTGCCAGCAGCCCGGACGGAAGAAATCAGCCCCAGCATTTT. Its translation is CASSPDGRNQPQHF.